The clone carrying this TCR beta chain was counted many times. Its matching antigen is unknown. The entry originates in a study of T-cell reconstitution after alpha-beta-depleted transplantation in children. The study, taken as a whole, reports: Some patients owed their high day-60 TCRbeta diversity to surviving recipient T cells and thymic progenitors. At one year after transplant, newly produced T cells mostly accounted for T-cell counts and diversity.

A library of TCRbeta sequences, prepared with unique molecular identifiers, was generated. A single record per CDR3 protein comes from TCRdb applying MiXCR to the PCR reads. Here the sample spans about 27,000 distinct CDR3 sequences, roughly 19% being singletons. Trimming shortened V by 0 bases and J by 4 bases, and 16 bases separated the two germline ends. The CDR3 sequence is 16 residues long. Germline V gene sequence: CDR1 DFQATT, CDR2 SNEGSKA (reference sequence). The source is a male patient between 2 and 10 years old who had a stem cell transplant for acute lymphoblastic leukemia, so the T cells may come from the graft donor. The chain combines TRBV20-1 with TRBJ2-1; D may correspond to TRBD1 or TRBD2 (5 bases each). This material consisted of PBMCs, mostly from graft donor cells, taken 60 days after TCRalphabeta/CD19-depleted stem cell transplant. CDR3 DNA: TGCAGTGCTAGAGATGTAACTAGAGGGGCTTACAATGAGCAGTTCTTC. This sequence encodes CSARDVTRGAYNEQFF.